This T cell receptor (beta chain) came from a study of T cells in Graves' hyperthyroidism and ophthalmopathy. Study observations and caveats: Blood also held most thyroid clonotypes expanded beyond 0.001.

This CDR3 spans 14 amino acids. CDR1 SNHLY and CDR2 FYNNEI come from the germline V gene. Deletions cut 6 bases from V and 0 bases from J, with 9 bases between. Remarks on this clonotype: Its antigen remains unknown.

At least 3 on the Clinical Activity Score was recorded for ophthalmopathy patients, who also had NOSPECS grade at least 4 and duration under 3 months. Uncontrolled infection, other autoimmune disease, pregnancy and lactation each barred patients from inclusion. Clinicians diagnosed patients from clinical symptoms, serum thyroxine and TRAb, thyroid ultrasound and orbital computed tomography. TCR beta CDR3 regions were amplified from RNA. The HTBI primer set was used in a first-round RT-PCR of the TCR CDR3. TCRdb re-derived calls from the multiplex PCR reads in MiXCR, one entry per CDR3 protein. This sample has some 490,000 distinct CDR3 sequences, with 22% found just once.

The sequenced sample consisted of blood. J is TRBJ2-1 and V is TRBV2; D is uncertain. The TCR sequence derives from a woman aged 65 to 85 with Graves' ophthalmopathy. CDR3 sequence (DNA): TGTGCCAGCAGCTGGGCCCTCTCCTACAATGAGCAGTTCTTC. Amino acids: CASSWALSYNEQFF.